What follows are 28 T cell receptor beta chains derived from one specimen sequenced in a study of T cells after yellow fever vaccination. TCRdb fed the 5' RACE reads into MiXCR, producing one record per CDR3 protein. Among 610,000 or so distinct CDR3 sequences listed, 9% to 15% were seen once. The sequencing here drew on PBMCs, taken on the day of the yellow fever booster vaccination. Receptor source: a man aged 30 to 39 who received the YFV17D yellow fever vaccine.

This clonotype has a handful of counts. The rearrangement uses TRBV19 and TRBJ2-3; D ambiguous. The CDR3 has 13 residues. V lost 2 bases to trimming and J lost 6 bases, with 9 bases between them. The germline V gene encodes CDR1 LNHDA and CDR2 SQIVND (reference sequence). As DNA, the CDR3 is TGTGCCAGTAGTATACGGTCGGAGGATACGCAGTATTTT. Translated, it gives CASSIRSEDTQYF. Filled out from reference TRBV19 and TRBJ2-3, the complete variable domain reads DGGITQSPKYLFRKEGQNVTLSCEQNLNHDAMYWYRQDPGQGLRLIYYSQIVNDFQKGDIAEGYSVSREKKESFPLTVTSAQKNPTAFYLCASSIRSEDTQYFGPGTRLTVL.

This clonotype was seen a few times. This rearrangement joins TRBV3-1 to TRBJ1-2, with 8 nucleotides matching TRBD1. CDR1 and CDR2 (germline): LGHDT, YNNKEL (reference sequence). The ends lost 1 base at V and 7 bases at J; junction bases unmatched: 5. The length of the CDR3 is 14 residues. CDR3 protein: CASSQVTGDLGYTF. The DNA of the CDR3 is TGTGCCAGCAGCCAAGTGACAGGGGATCTTGGCTACACCTTC.

V gene TRBV15 combines with J gene TRBJ2-1, with 9 bases fitting TRBD2. CDR1 and CDR2 (germline): LNHNV, YYDKDF (reference sequence). The CDR3 spans 17 residues. Germline trimming cut 0 bases from V and 2 bases from J; bases unmatched to any gene: 5. The CDR3, as DNA: TGTGCCACCAGCAGAGAGTCGGGCGGGAGGGCCTACAATGAGCAGTTCTTC. Translating gives CATSRESGGRAYNEQFF. Full variable domain (missing parts from reference TRBV15 and TRBJ2-1): DAMVIQNPRYQVTQFGKPVTLSCSQTLNHNVMYWYQQKSSQAPKLLFHYYDKDFNNEADTPDNFQSRRPNTSFCFLDIRSPGLGDTAMYLCATSRESGGRAYNEQFFGPGTRLTVL.

In its sample, this clonotype was seen a few times. The chain uses TRBV20-1 and TRBJ2-7; 9 bases are shared with TRBD2. The ends lost 0 bases at V and 4 bases at J; junction bases unmatched: 7. From germline, CDR1 is DFQATT and CDR2 SNEGSKA (reference sequence). This CDR3 comprises 15 residues. The CDR3 DNA follows: TGCAGTGCTAGAGATCGGGCGGGAGGGGTTTACGAGCAGTACTTC. Protein sequence: CSARDRAGGVYEQYF.

The chain has TRBV6-1 and TRBJ2-6; possibly TRBD2 for D (5 bases). The germline V and J ends were trimmed by 7 bases and 0 bases, with 13 bases remaining between them. From germline, CDR1 is MNHNS and CDR2 SASEGT. The CDR3 is 16 residues long. The CDR3 is CASTKPGNSGANVLTF. CDR3 bases: TGTGCCAGCACCAAACCCGGGAACTCTGGGGCCAACGTCCTGACTTTC.

The chain is built from TRBV7-2 and TRBJ2-1; 11 nucleotides match TRBD2. The CDR3 has 16 residues. The germline gives CDR1 SGHTA, CDR2 FQGNSA. V dropped 4 bases and J dropped 6; count of bases not matched to a gene: 8. CDR3 sequence: CASSSTSGTGLNEQFF. Written as DNA, the CDR3 is TGTGCCAGCAGCTCGACTAGCGGGACCGGCCTCAATGAGCAGTTCTTC.

This chain uses TRBV7-3 with TRBJ2-1; D is unclear. Trimming removed 1 base from V and 10 bases from J, with 5 bases in between. CDR1 is SGHTA and CDR2 is FQGTGA in the germline V gene. The CDR3 runs 11 residues. The CDR3 here is CASSLNGEQFF. Written as DNA, the CDR3 is TGTGCCAGCAGCTTAAATGGGGAGCAGTTCTTC.

There are a few counts of this clonotype. The chain joins TRBV20-1 to TRBJ1-1; weak D call: TRBD1 (5 bases). CDR1 and CDR2 (germline): DFQATT, SNEGSKA (reference sequence). The CDR3 spans 13 residues. Trimming pared 1 base from V and 4 bases from J, leaving 10 bases between. The CDR3 region has the DNA TGCAGTGCTAGAGGGGCAGGGACCACTGAAGCTTTCTTT. Protein: CSARGAGTTEAFF.

This clonotype was observed a few times. The rearrangement links TRBV7-9 to TRBJ1-4; perhaps TRBD1 as D (5 bases). Germline values: CDR1 SEHNR, CDR2 FQNEAQ (reference sequence). Trimming took off 1 base at V and 4 bases at J, with 10 bases between the two ends. The CDR3 covers 15 residues. In nucleotides, the CDR3 is TGTGCCAGCAGCTTAGGTCCAGGGTATAATGAAAAACTGTTTTTT. Its translation is CASSLGPGYNEKLFF. Using reference TRBV7-9 and TRBJ1-4 for the parts outside the CDR3, the full variable domain is DTGVSQNPRHKITKRGQNVTFRCDPISEHNRLYWYRQTLGQGPEFLTYFQNEAQLEKSRLLSDRFSAERPKGSFSTLEIQRTEQGDSAMYLCASSLGPGYNEKLFFGSGTQLSVL.

The chain joins TRBV4-3 to TRBJ2-1; 7 bases agree with TRBD2. The CDR3 spans 16 residues. The germline V gene encodes CDR1 LGHNA and CDR2 YSLEER. Trimming removed 4 bases from V and 3 bases from J; junction bases left unmatched: 9. CDR3 loop: CASSPAGERGYNEQFF. As DNA, the CDR3 is TGCGCCAGCAGCCCGGCCGGGGAGCGGGGCTACAATGAGCAGTTCTTC.

This clonotype was seen a handful of times. The rearrangement joins TRBV7-9 to TRBJ1-2; D is uncertain. There are 15 residues in the CDR3. Deletions cut 0 bases from V and 2 bases from J, with 10 bases between. Per germline, CDR1 SEHNR and CDR2 FQNEAQ (reference sequence). The CDR3 nucleotides are TGTGCCAGCAGCTTAGCCGGGCTTCAAAACTATGGCTACACCTTC. Its protein is CASSLAGLQNYGYTF.

There are a few counts of this clonotype. CDR3 region: CASSYGVRQVLLGEQYF. In DNA form, the CDR3 reads TGTGCCAGCAGTTACGGTGTCCGACAGGTACTCTTGGGGGAGCAGTACTTC. The gene calls are TRBV6-2 or TRBV6-3 and TRBJ2-7; D perhaps matches TRBD1 (6 bases). Germline assignment: CDR1 MNHEY and CDR2 SVGEGT. This CDR3 comprises 17 residues. The V gene lost 2 bases and the J gene lost 7 bases, with 24 bases spanning the gap.

This clonotype was detected many times. This chain uses TRBV29-1 with TRBJ2-2, with D perhaps given as TRBD1 or TRBD2 (5 bases each). V was pared by 7 bases and J by 7 bases, with 13 bases between. The germline gives CDR1 SQVTM, CDR2 ANQGSEA. This CDR3 has 12 amino acids. The CDR3 spells CSALGADGELFF. The CDR3, as DNA: TGCAGCGCTCTCGGGGCGGACGGGGAGCTGTTTTTT.

The table lists this clonotype with a few counts. The gene calls are TRBV7-6 and TRBJ1-4, with a tentative D call TRBD1 (5 bases). The CDR3 runs 15 residues. The germline V gene has CDR1 SGHVS and CDR2 FNYEAQ. Trimming cost V 1 base and J 7 bases, with 13 bases left between them. CDR3 DNA sequence: TGTGCCAGCAGCTTAGTTGGGGGAAAGGGTGAAAAACTGTTTTTT. This codes for CASSLVGGKGEKLFF.

This rearrangement joins TRBV5-4 to TRBJ2-1, with D possibly TRBD1 on 5 matching bases. The CDR3 sequence is 15 residues long. The germline V and J ends were trimmed by 3 bases and 0 bases, with 10 bases remaining between them. Per germline, CDR1 SGHNT and CDR2 YYREEE (reference sequence). The CDR3 protein is CASSYLGDSYNEQFF. CDR3 DNA: TGTGCCAGCAGCTACCTAGGGGACTCCTACAATGAGCAGTTCTTC.

This chain joins TRBV9 and TRBJ2-5, with TRBD2 identical over 7 bases. Germline V gene lookup returns CDR1 SGDLS and CDR2 YYNGEE. CDR3 length: 13 amino acids. V gave up 3 bases and J gave up 5 bases; unmatched junction bases: 4. The CDR3 DNA sequence: TGTGCCAGCAGCGAGAACGGGAGGGAGACCCAGTACTTC. Translation: CASSENGRETQYF.

J is TRBJ2-1 and V is TRBV5-4, with 7 nucleotides matching TRBD2. The CDR3 runs 15 residues. The trim removed 2 bases at V and 4 bases at J, leaving 6 bases unmatched. CDR1 is SGHNT, CDR2 YYREEE, per germline (reference sequence). The CDR3 sequence: CASSFGGEKYNEQFF. The CDR3 nucleotides read TGTGCCAGCAGCTTTGGGGGGGAGAAATACAATGAGCAGTTCTTC.

The table lists this clonotype with a few counts. The chain is built from TRBV27 and TRBJ2-3, with TRBD1 as a possible D gene (5 bases). V was shortened by 3 bases and J by 2 bases, with 15 bases between the two germline ends. This CDR3 comprises 16 residues. Germline CDR1 reads MNHEY; CDR2 reads SMNVEV (reference sequence). The CDR3 DNA reads TGTGCCAGCAGTTTTAGGGGCGGATCCTACACAGATACGCAGTATTTT. Translation gives CASSFRGGSYTDTQYF.

CDR3 protein: CASSQTPDPGREQYF. The CDR3 DNA reads as TGCGCCAGCAGCCAGACCCCGGACCCTGGGCGGGAGCAGTACTTC. The chain employs TRBV5-1 and TRBJ2-7; D is unclear. The CDR3 spans 15 residues. Trimming left V 4 bases short and J 7 bases short, with 21 bases between. Germline loops: CDR1 SGHRS, CDR2 YFSETQ.

The rearrangement joins TRBV6-1 to TRBJ1-1, with D maybe TRBD1 (5 bases). This CDR3 is 14 amino acids long. The germline V and J ends were trimmed by 7 bases and 1 base, with 13 bases remaining between them. The germline gives CDR1 MNHNS, CDR2 SASEGT. CDR3 sequence: CASKPGTANTEAFF. CDR3 in DNA: TGTGCCAGCAAACCTGGGACGGCGAACACTGAAGCTTTCTTT.

The sample holds many counts of this clonotype. The chain links TRBV12-3 or TRBV12-4 to TRBJ2-5; D not resolved. The CDR3 loop spans 17 amino acids. V lost 3 bases and J 5 bases, leaving 22 bases between the germline ends. The DNA of the CDR3 is TGTGCCAGCAGTTTTCTAGGGATGGATCTTCGAAAGGAGACCCAGTACTTC. It specifies CASSFLGMDLRKETQYF.

This clonotype was observed a few times. The chain has TRBV20-1 and TRBJ1-3; 9 positions agree with TRBD1. After removal of 3 bases from V and 4 bases from J, the junction contained 10 bases not matched to a gene. The CDR3 totals 16 residues. The germline V gene has CDR1 DFQATT and CDR2 SNEGSKA (reference sequence). CDR3 in amino acids: CSASSFGQGFGNTIYF. The CDR3 nucleotides are TGCAGTGCTAGTAGTTTTGGACAGGGGTTCGGAAACACCATATATTTT.

This clonotype was seen more than once but under ten times. The genes are TRBV12-3 or TRBV12-4 and TRBJ1-1; D call uncertain. There are 14 residues in the CDR3. V was cut by 4 bases and J by 0 bases, with 9 bases left in between. CDR3 residues: CASSSHSLNTEAFF. The CDR3 DNA follows: TGTGCCAGCAGTTCCCACAGCCTGAACACTGAAGCTTTCTTT.

A few counts support this clonotype. V gene TRBV7-2 combines with J gene TRBJ2-7; TRBD2 is a possible D gene (7 bases). The CDR3 runs 16 residues. V was cut by 2 bases and J by 3 bases, with 17 bases left in between. Germline CDR1 and CDR2: SGHTA and FQGNSA. CDR3 sequence: CASSLPRRGGGYEQYF. In nucleotides, the CDR3 is TGTGCCAGCAGCTTACCCCGGAGGGGGGGCGGCTACGAGCAGTACTTC.

CDR3 DNA sequence: TGTGCCAGCAGCCAAGTAAGAAGAGCACCGAACACTGAAGCTTTCTTT. This encodes CASSQVRRAPNTEAFF. The chain links TRBV3-1 to TRBJ1-1; D gene unclear. The CDR3 is 16 residues long. Germline V gene lookup returns CDR1 LGHDT and CDR2 YNNKEL (reference sequence). V lost 1 base to trimming and J lost 1 base, with 13 bases between them.

This clonotype was found a few times. A much larger clonotype is one base distant, so this may be a read error. The chain employs TRBV12-3 or TRBV12-4 and TRBJ2-2; D is ambiguous. Deletions cut 7 bases from V and 5 bases from J, with 5 bases between. The CDR3 sequence is 11 residues long. The CDR3 DNA reads TGTGCCAGCACCCGAACCGGGGAGCTGTTTTTT. Translation: CASTRTGELFF.

This clonotype has a handful of counts. V is TRBV5-6 and J is TRBJ2-7; tentatively, D is TRBD1 or TRBD2 (6 bases each). With 4 bases removed from V and 3 bases from J, the gap between germline ends came to 17 bases. Germline V lookup: CDR1 SGHDT, CDR2 YYEEEE. This CDR3 comprises 15 residues. The CDR3 DNA is TGTGCCAGCAGCCCCGGGGGCCAGAATCTCTACGAGCAGTACTTC. It yields the protein CASSPGGQNLYEQYF.

The sample holds a few counts of this clonotype. The rearrangement joins TRBV5-1 to TRBJ2-3; tentative D call: TRBD2 (5 bases). The V gene's germline CDR1 is SGHRS and CDR2 YFSETQ. CDR3 length: 13 amino acids. Trimming shortened V by 4 bases and J by 6 bases, and 12 bases separated the two germline ends. CDR3: CASSTSYADTQYF. In DNA, the CDR3 is TGCGCCAGCAGCACTAGTTATGCGGATACGCAGTATTTT.